The TCR beta chain described here comes from a study of shared clonotypes between healthy human individuals. The trim removed 5 bases at V and 3 bases at J, leaving 21 bases unmatched. Germline CDR1 SEHNR, CDR2 FQNEAQ (reference sequence). The CDR3 spans 19 residues. Of note for this clone: Its cognate antigen is unknown.

Sequencing used immunoSEQ multiplex PCR; TCRdb keeps in-frame clones, though not all of them. Of 2 million to 2.5 million clones in the sample, 93% were seen once. General study results and limits: A limitation of the genetic and exposure-history diversity represented arose from few donors.

Sequencing was carried out using naive CD4+ T cells from PBMCs. The subset here: CD45RA+ positively selected. The sequence was collected from a man in his late teens or twenties in good health. Some clones in this sample may be carry-over from other donors' samples. The rearrangement links TRBV7-9 to TRBJ1-1; 7 bases are shared with TRBD1. The CDR3 DNA reads TGTGCCAGCAGCCCCCGACCGACAGGGAGTCATGTCGGTGACACTGAAGCTTTCTTT. Its translation is CASSPRPTGSHVGDTEAFF. The full variable domain, with the rest looked up from reference TRBV7-9 and TRBJ1-1, is DTGVSQNPRHKITKRGQNVTFRCDPISEHNRLYWYRQTLGQGPEFLTYFQNEAQLEKSRLLSDRFSAERPKGSFSTLEIQRTEQGDSAMYLCASSPRPTGSHVGDTEAFFGQGTRLTVV.